This TCR beta chain was documented in a study of spatial heterogeneity in lung cancer. In TCRdb, the 5' RACE reads were re-called with MiXCR into one record per CDR3 protein. The profile shows around 10,000 distinct CDR3 sequences, roughly 4% of them singletons. Specified time point: sample taken at primary tumor resection. Unsorted whole RNA samples from tumor, nontumor lung or frozen PBMC were sequenced. V was shortened by 5 bases and J by 1 base, with 8 bases between the two germline ends. Germline V lookup: CDR1 MNHEY, CDR2 SMNVEV (reference sequence). The CDR3 is made up of 13 amino acids. This clonotype has only a few counts. Found in a library prepared for alpha chains, this beta chain is an off-target read, and its abundance has little meaning.

The rearrangement links TRBV27 to TRBJ1-1; D is ambiguous. The TCR was taken from a female donor with early-stage non-small cell lung cancer. The sequenced sample was PBMCs, obtained at surgery. CDR3 nucleotide sequence: TGTGCCAGCAGTCATGGTGAGAACACTGAAGCTTTCTTT. It translates to CASSHGENTEAFF.